This TCR beta chain was observed in a study of beta chain features in type 1 diabetes. V was clipped by 0 bases and J by 3 bases; unmatched bases: 2. In germline, CDR1 is LGHNA, CDR2 YNFKEQ. The CDR3 loop spans 15 amino acids. This clone was found many times. The antigen remains unidentified. Whole-study findings and limits: More deletions and fewer insertions at VDJ junctions were seen in type 1 diabetes patients.

The entirety of the isolated RNA underwent reverse transcription, so expressed TCRB transcripts were sequenced. Assay: immunoSEQ multiplex PCR; the TCRdb copy retains only in-frame clones and omits some. The data contain about 320,000 clones, 11% to 15% of them singletons. Sequenced sample: central memory CD4+ T cells from blood. The chain has TRBV4-2 and TRBJ2-1; 7 bases are a match to TRBD1. This clonotype was sampled from a man aged 25 to 40 in good health. This CDR3 is CASSQEQGRYNEQFF. For the CDR3, the DNA is TGTGCCAGCAGCCAAGAACAGGGGCGCTACAATGAGCAGTTCTTC.